These T cell receptor beta chains were read from a single sample in a study of T-cell reconstitution after alpha-beta-depleted transplantation in children. TCRdb recomputed calls from the PCR reads with MiXCR, one row per CDR3 protein. This sample yields approximately 490,000 distinct CDR3 sequences, of which roughly a tenth are seen a single time; about 2.1% belongs to the top ten. This material consisted of PBMCs, taken before TCRalphabeta/CD19-depleted stem cell transplant. Every receptor here comes from a child younger than 10 with inherited bone marrow failure, due to receive a stem cell transplant. CDR3s include the opening cysteine and the closing phenylalanine or tryptophan. A D gene is named only where the DNA matches it firmly.

CASSLDHGTDTQYF,TRBV27,TRBJ2-3,-
CAISESSRVHEQFF,TRBV10-3,TRBJ2-1,-
CATSRLVAGGYNEQFF,TRBV15,TRBJ2-1,TRBD2
CASSLWDGDQPQHF,TRBV28,TRBJ1-5,-
CASSLVPLPYEQYF,TRBV12-3/TRBV12-4,TRBJ2-7,-
CASSLQASHEQFF,TRBV7-9,TRBJ2-1,-
CASKRQGISGNTIYF,TRBV6-1,TRBJ1-3,TRBD1
CASSHFGGGGSETQYF,TRBV7-2,TRBJ2-5,-
CASSLFGTTYEQYF,TRBV27,TRBJ2-7,-
CASSYSYARYQETQYF,TRBV6-5,TRBJ2-5,-
CASSQDYPGSKNIQYF,TRBV4-3,TRBJ2-4,-
CASHKGGSLTEAFF,TRBV27,TRBJ1-1,-
CASSFDGGHNQPQHF,TRBV19,TRBJ1-5,-
CASSLLDSPNEKLFF,TRBV4-2,TRBJ1-4,-
CASSLATSRTDTQYF,TRBV7-2,TRBJ2-3,-
CASSQGVGTGTEETQYF,TRBV3-1,TRBJ2-5,TRBD1
CASSSGWGTGRLPGNTIYF,TRBV12-3/TRBV12-4,TRBJ1-3,TRBD1
CSARDRLAGGEQYF,TRBV20-1,TRBJ2-7,TRBD2
CATSDPDYNEQFF,TRBV24-1,TRBJ2-1,-
CASSPLGRTSGNTIYF,TRBV18,TRBJ1-3,-
CSAGRGLYNEQFF,TRBV20-1,TRBJ2-1,-
CASTHPGGELFF,TRBV10-2,TRBJ2-2,-
CASRGSTETQYF,TRBV7-9,TRBJ2-5,-
CASSDSGLALVETQYF,TRBV2,TRBJ2-5,TRBD2
CASSLRTAEQFF,TRBV12-3/TRBV12-4,TRBJ2-1,-
CASSELQGAGETQYF,TRBV2,TRBJ2-5,TRBD1
CASSLGSIAYNEQFF,TRBV7-2,TRBJ2-1,-
CASVPDRAGTGELFF,TRBV12-3/TRBV12-4,TRBJ2-2,TRBD1